The rows below give T cell receptor beta chains drawn from one sample of a study of shared clonotypes between healthy human individuals. Assay: immunoSEQ multiplex PCR; the TCRdb copy retains only in-frame clones and omits some. The table records 2 million to 2.5 million clones, around 90% of them present only once. Sample: naive CD4+ T cells from PBMCs. The source is a young man in good health. Some clones in this sample may be carry-over from other donors' samples. Each CDR3 is given with its conserved first and last residue. The D gene is left open where the match is weak. The size field is filled for only some rows; it gives once, few, many or a size class.

abundance: NA
v_gene: TRBV5-1
j_gene: TRBJ1-2
d_gene: TRBD1
CDR3aa: CASRETGGNGYTF
CDR3nt: TGCGCCAGCAGGGAGACAGGGGGCAATGGCTACACCTTC

abundance: once
v_gene: TRBV5-4
j_gene: TRBJ2-3
d_gene: TRBD2
CDR3aa: CATRTSGDRDTQYF
CDR3nt: TGTGCCACCCGGACTAGCGGGGACCGGGATACGCAGTATTTT

abundance: once
v_gene: TRBV7-8
j_gene: TRBJ1-4
d_gene: TRBD1
CDR3aa: CASSVGTGFNEKLFF
CDR3nt: TGTGCCAGCAGCGTCGGGACAGGCTTTAATGAAAAACTGTTTTTT

abundance: NA
v_gene: TRBV5-4
j_gene: TRBJ2-7
d_gene: TRBD1
CDR3aa: CASSLGQGKVVF
CDR3nt: TGTGCCAGCAGCCTAGGACAGGGCAAGGTCGTCTTC

abundance: NA
v_gene: TRBV5-1
j_gene: TRBJ1-1
d_gene: NA
CDR3aa: CASSLLPGLQGNTEAFF
CDR3nt: TGCGCCAGCAGCTTGCTGCCGGGATTACAGGGGAACACTGAAGCTTTCTTT

abundance: NA
v_gene: TRBV6-6
j_gene: TRBJ1-1
d_gene: NA
CDR3aa: CASIPSPNTEAFF
CDR3nt: TGTGCCAGCATTCCCTCACCGAACACTGAAGCTTTCTTT

abundance: NA
v_gene: TRBV10-3
j_gene: TRBJ2-5
d_gene: NA
CDR3aa: CAISESGANQETQYF
CDR3nt: TGTGCCATCAGTGAGTCCGGCGCGAACCAAGAGACCCAGTACTTC

abundance: NA
v_gene: TRBV9
j_gene: TRBJ2-7
d_gene: TRBD1
CDR3aa: CASSRTGQGSSYEQYF
CDR3nt: TGTGCCAGCAGCCGGACCGGACAGGGCAGCTCCTACGAGCAGTACTTC

abundance: NA
v_gene: TRBV7-9
j_gene: TRBJ2-7
d_gene: TRBD2
CDR3aa: CASSFPGLAGEGYEQYF
CDR3nt: TGTGCCAGCAGCTTCCCGGGACTAGCGGGAGAGGGGTACGAGCAGTACTTC

abundance: NA
v_gene: TRBV7-3
j_gene: TRBJ2-7
d_gene: TRBD2
CDR3aa: CASSIRLAGAQEQYF
CDR3nt: TGTGCCAGCAGCATAAGACTAGCGGGAGCACAAGAGCAGTACTTC

abundance: NA
v_gene: TRBV28
j_gene: TRBJ2-7
d_gene: TRBD2
CDR3aa: CASTKRTSGVSYEQYF
CDR3nt: TGTGCCAGCACCAAGAGGACTAGCGGGGTCTCCTACGAGCAGTACTTC

abundance: once
v_gene: TRBV7-3
j_gene: TRBJ2-7
d_gene: NA
CDR3aa: CASSLTRSYEQYF
CDR3nt: TGTGCCAGCAGCTTAACCAGATCGTACGAGCAGTACTTC

abundance: once
v_gene: TRBV7-3
j_gene: TRBJ2-3
d_gene: NA
CDR3aa: CASSLDGTDTQYF
CDR3nt: TGTGCCAGCAGCTTAGACGGCACAGATACGCAGTATTTT

abundance: NA
v_gene: TRBV7-8
j_gene: TRBJ2-7
d_gene: NA
CDR3aa: CASSLTGYEQYF
CDR3nt: TGTGCCAGCAGCTTAACAGGCTACGAGCAGTACTTC

abundance: NA
v_gene: TRBV2
j_gene: TRBJ1-5
d_gene: NA
CDR3aa: CASSDRVVNQPQHF
CDR3nt: TGTGCCAGCTCCGACCGGGTCGTCAATCAGCCCCAGCATTTT

abundance: NA
v_gene: TRBV5-1
j_gene: TRBJ2-3
d_gene: TRBD2
CDR3aa: CASSATLTSGTPDTQYF
CDR3nt: TGCGCCAGCAGCGCGACCCTGACTAGCGGGACCCCAGATACGCAGTATTTT

abundance: NA
v_gene: TRBV5-1
j_gene: TRBJ2-5
d_gene: NA
CDR3aa: CASSPQPGPPPETQYF
CDR3nt: TGCGCCAGCAGCCCCCAACCGGGACCCCCCCCAGAGACCCAGTACTTC

abundance: NA
v_gene: TRBV5-1
j_gene: TRBJ2-7
d_gene: TRBD1
CDR3aa: CASSGSGQVGYEQYF
CDR3nt: TGCGCCAGCAGCGGCTCGGGACAGGTCGGTTACGAGCAGTACTTC

abundance: NA
v_gene: TRBV28
j_gene: TRBJ2-7
d_gene: NA
CDR3aa: CASGTGNPYEQYF
CDR3nt: TGTGCCAGCGGAACAGGGAATCCCTACGAGCAGTACTTC

abundance: NA
v_gene: TRBV5-8
j_gene: TRBJ1-5
d_gene: NA
CDR3aa: CASSFQSGWGSNQPQHF
CDR3nt: TGTGCCAGCAGCTTTCAATCAGGGTGGGGGAGCAATCAGCCCCAGCATTTT

abundance: NA
v_gene: TRBV30
j_gene: TRBJ2-5
d_gene: TRBD2
CDR3aa: CAKTGDLAGGETQYF
CDR3nt: TGTGCCAAGACAGGGGATTTAGCGGGAGGAGAGACCCAGTACTTC

abundance: NA
v_gene: TRBV2
j_gene: TRBJ2-3
d_gene: TRBD2
CDR3aa: CASSAEGLAAGGTQYF
CDR3nt: TGTGCCAGCAGTGCTGAGGGACTAGCGGCAGGGGGTACGCAGTATTTT

abundance: NA
v_gene: TRBV5-1
j_gene: TRBJ1-1
d_gene: NA
CDR3aa: CASSLWQGPTEAFF
CDR3nt: TGCGCCAGCAGCTTGTGGCAGGGCCCCACTGAAGCTTTCTTT

abundance: NA
v_gene: TRBV30
j_gene: TRBJ1-5
d_gene: TRBD1
CDR3aa: CAWSGQGYQPQHF
CDR3nt: TGTGCCTGGAGTGGACAGGGCTATCAGCCCCAGCATTTT

abundance: NA
v_gene: TRBV4-1
j_gene: TRBJ2-5
d_gene: TRBD2
CDR3aa: CASSQEGLAGQETQYF
CDR3nt: TGCGCCAGCAGCCAAGAGGGACTAGCGGGACAAGAGACCCAGTACTTC

abundance: NA
v_gene: TRBV2
j_gene: TRBJ2-2
d_gene: NA
CDR3aa: CASRPRGSEGELFF
CDR3nt: TGTGCCAGCAGACCGCGTGGGAGCGAGGGGGAGCTGTTTTTT

abundance: NA
v_gene: TRBV14
j_gene: TRBJ2-6
d_gene: NA
CDR3aa: CASSQDLGQGPQNVLTF
CDR3nt: TGTGCCAGCAGCCAAGATCTGGGGCAGGGCCCTCAAAACGTCCTGACTTTC

abundance: NA
v_gene: TRBV2
j_gene: TRBJ1-5
d_gene: NA
CDR3aa: CASSPGAVQPQHF
CDR3nt: TGTGCCAGCAGTCCAGGGGCCGTACAGCCCCAGCATTTT

abundance: NA
v_gene: TRBV5-8
j_gene: TRBJ1-2
d_gene: NA
CDR3aa: CASPPADRLAF
CDR3nt: TGTGCCAGCCCCCCTGCGGACCGCCTCGCCTTC

abundance: NA
v_gene: TRBV6-1
j_gene: TRBJ2-1
d_gene: TRBD2
CDR3aa: CASSGGLADQGQFF
CDR3nt: TGTGCCAGCAGTGGGGGACTAGCGGATCAGGGGCAGTTCTTC

abundance: NA
v_gene: TRBV6-1
j_gene: TRBJ2-7
d_gene: NA
CDR3aa: CASSDPLYEQYF
CDR3nt: TGTGCCAGCAGTGATCCGTTGTACGAGCAGTACTTC

abundance: NA
v_gene: TRBV6-5
j_gene: TRBJ2-4
d_gene: NA
CDR3aa: CASSPRVAAKNIQYF
CDR3nt: TGTGCCAGCAGTCCCCGTGTAGCCGCCAAAAACATTCAGTACTTC

abundance: NA
v_gene: TRBV29-1
j_gene: TRBJ2-5
d_gene: NA
CDR3aa: CSVVPAGFQGTQYF
CDR3nt: TGCAGCGTTGTCCCTGCGGGTTTCCAGGGGACCCAGTACTTC

abundance: NA
v_gene: TRBV9
j_gene: TRBJ2-1
d_gene: TRBD1
CDR3aa: CASSTTGRRDSGNNEQFF
CDR3nt: TGTGCCAGCAGCACCACTGGGAGAAGGGACAGTGGAAACAATGAGCAGTTCTTC

abundance: NA
v_gene: TRBV11-2
j_gene: TRBJ2-1
d_gene: NA
CDR3aa: CASSSIATNEQFF
CDR3nt: TGTGCCAGCAGCTCGATAGCGACTAATGAGCAGTTCTTC

abundance: NA
v_gene: TRBV7-3
j_gene: TRBJ2-1
d_gene: TRBD2
CDR3aa: CASSQSGEKYNEQFF
CDR3nt: TGTGCCAGCAGCCAAAGCGGGGAAAAGTACAATGAGCAGTTCTTC

abundance: NA
v_gene: TRBV7-9
j_gene: TRBJ2-2
d_gene: NA
CDR3aa: CASPLNVPGELFF
CDR3nt: TGTGCCAGCCCGCTAAACGTCCCCGGGGAGCTGTTTTTT

abundance: NA
v_gene: TRBV27
j_gene: TRBJ2-3
d_gene: TRBD2
CDR3aa: CASSGTSGRYTDTQYF
CDR3nt: TGTGCCAGCAGTGGGACTAGCGGGAGGTACACAGATACGCAGTATTTT

abundance: NA
v_gene: TRBV6-1
j_gene: TRBJ2-7
d_gene: NA
CDR3aa: CAILPGRGYYEQYF
CDR3nt: TGTGCCATCCTCCCCGGCCGGGGGTACTACGAGCAGTACTTC

abundance: NA
v_gene: TRBV10-3
j_gene: TRBJ1-4
d_gene: NA
CDR3aa: CAISETVNEKLFF
CDR3nt: TGTGCCATCAGTGAAACGGTGAATGAAAAACTGTTTTTT

abundance: NA
v_gene: TRBV7-2
j_gene: TRBJ2-5
d_gene: TRBD1
CDR3aa: CASSTGRGRTETQYF
CDR3nt: TGTGCCAGCAGCACGGGAAGGGGGCGCACAGAGACCCAGTACTTC

abundance: NA
v_gene: TRBV7-2
j_gene: TRBJ2-5
d_gene: NA
CDR3aa: CASSLAGGWETQYF
CDR3nt: TGTGCCAGCAGCTTAGCGGGAGGTTGGGAGACCCAGTACTTC

abundance: NA
v_gene: TRBV5-1
j_gene: TRBJ2-3
d_gene: NA
CDR3aa: CASSLTPDRSFTDTQYF
CDR3nt: TGCGCCAGCAGCTTAACACCGGACAGAAGTTTCACAGATACGCAGTATTTT

abundance: NA
v_gene: TRBV9
j_gene: TRBJ2-2
d_gene: NA
CDR3aa: CASSVAETSTGELFF
CDR3nt: TGTGCCAGCAGCGTAGCCGAGACTAGCACCGGGGAGCTGTTTTTT

abundance: NA
v_gene: TRBV7-3
j_gene: TRBJ1-2
d_gene: NA
CDR3aa: CASSLQGLRGYTF
CDR3nt: TGTGCCAGCAGCTTACAGGGGCTTAGGGGCTACACCTTC

abundance: NA
v_gene: TRBV6-1
j_gene: TRBJ1-2
d_gene: NA
CDR3aa: CASSEWSANYGYTF
CDR3nt: TGTGCCAGCAGTGAATGGTCAGCTAACTATGGCTACACCTTC

abundance: NA
v_gene: TRBV11-3
j_gene: TRBJ1-3
d_gene: NA
CDR3aa: CASSLSGRSGNTIYF
CDR3nt: TGTGCCAGCAGCTTATCGGGGAGATCTGGAAACACCATATATTTT

abundance: NA
v_gene: TRBV28
j_gene: TRBJ2-5
d_gene: NA
CDR3aa: CASSPSGAQETQYF
CDR3nt: TGTGCCAGCAGCCCCAGCGGAGCCCAAGAGACCCAGTACTTC

abundance: few
v_gene: TRBV4-3
j_gene: TRBJ1-5
d_gene: NA
CDR3aa: CASSQEGHSNQPQHF
CDR3nt: TGCGCCAGCAGCCAAGAGGGGCATAGCAATCAGCCCCAGCATTTT